Listed below are T cell receptor beta chains from one sample, sequenced in a study of blood T cell repertoires in COVID-19. Profiled with immunoSEQ multiplex PCR; TCRdb holds only in-frame clones, not every one. Of around 200,000 clones listed, around 75% are singletons. Sequencing input: peripheral blood. The source is a human donor in a cohort sampled during active COVID-19. CDR3s include the opening cysteine and the closing phenylalanine or tryptophan. The order of the fields is clone size, J gene, D gene, V gene, CDR3 protein, CDR3 DNA. The D gene is left open where the match is weak. Clone size, where shown, is once, few, many, or a class for clones that have expanded.

abundance: few
j_gene: TRBJ2-7
d_gene: NA
v_gene: TRBV7-6
CDR3aa: CASSLTAGGDSLYEQYF
CDR3nt: TGTGCCAGCAGTCTTACTGCCGGGGGTGACAGCCTCTACGAGCAGTACTTC

abundance: NA
j_gene: TRBJ2-5
d_gene: TRBD1
v_gene: TRBV11-2
CDR3aa: CASSLTGWYVTQYF
CDR3nt: TGTGCCAGCAGCCTGACAGGGTGGTACGTGACCCAGTACTTC

abundance: NA
j_gene: TRBJ2-7
d_gene: TRBD2
v_gene: TRBV7-9
CDR3aa: CASSLDGSGIYEQYF
CDR3nt: TGTGCCAGCAGCTTAGATGGTAGCGGGATTTACGAGCAGTACTTC

abundance: NA
j_gene: TRBJ2-7
d_gene: NA
v_gene: TRBV9
CDR3aa: CASSEAAAGGYEQYF
CDR3nt: TGTGCCAGCAGCGAGGCGGCTGCCGGAGGCTACGAGCAGTACTTC

abundance: NA
j_gene: TRBJ2-5
d_gene: NA
v_gene: TRBV7-2
CDR3aa: CASSSPTSRETQYF
CDR3nt: TGTGCCAGCAGCTCCCCGACTAGTCGGGAGACCCAGTACTTC

abundance: NA
j_gene: TRBJ2-5
d_gene: NA
v_gene: TRBV5-6
CDR3aa: CASSPPTVQETQYF
CDR3nt: TGTGCCAGCAGCCCCCCGACAGTTCAAGAGACCCAGTACTTC

abundance: NA
j_gene: TRBJ2-3
d_gene: TRBD2
v_gene: TRBV4-3
CDR3aa: CASSQLAGEADTQYF
CDR3nt: TGCGCCAGCAGCCAACTAGCGGGAGAGGCAGATACGCAGTATTTT

abundance: NA
j_gene: TRBJ1-1
d_gene: TRBD1
v_gene: TRBV27
CDR3aa: CASSPSTGPHNTEAFF
CDR3nt: TGTGCCAGCAGTCCCTCGACAGGGCCCCATAACACTGAAGCTTTCTTT

abundance: NA
j_gene: TRBJ2-7
d_gene: TRBD1
v_gene: TRBV5-1
CDR3aa: CASGTGSSYEQYF
CDR3nt: TGCGCCAGCGGGACAGGGAGCTCCTACGAGCAGTACTTC

abundance: NA
j_gene: TRBJ1-5
d_gene: TRBD1
v_gene: TRBV6-1
CDR3aa: CASSEANRGFSNQPQHF
CDR3nt: TGTGCCAGCAGTGAAGCGAACAGGGGTTTTAGCAATCAGCCCCAGCATTTT

abundance: once
j_gene: TRBJ2-7
d_gene: TRBD1
v_gene: TRBV7-8
CDR3aa: CASSGQGAYEQYF
CDR3nt: TGTGCCAGCAGCGGACAGGGGGCCTACGAGCAGTACTTC

abundance: NA
j_gene: TRBJ2-7
d_gene: NA
v_gene: TRBV3-1/TRBV3-2
CDR3aa: CASSQGATQYF
CDR3nt: TGTGCCAGCAGCCAAGGCGCTACCCAGTACTTC

abundance: NA
j_gene: TRBJ2-5
d_gene: TRBD2
v_gene: TRBV28
CDR3aa: CASSSSGGGQETQYF
CDR3nt: TGTGCCAGCAGCTCCTCGGGGGGGGGCCAAGAGACCCAGTACTTC

abundance: NA
j_gene: TRBJ1-4
d_gene: NA
v_gene: TRBV7-8
CDR3aa: CASSQQGVLNEKLFF
CDR3nt: TGTGCCAGCAGCCAACAAGGGGTCTTAAATGAAAAACTGTTTTTT

abundance: NA
j_gene: TRBJ2-7
d_gene: NA
v_gene: TRBV5-1
CDR3aa: CASSLGGALYEQYF
CDR3nt: TGCGCCAGCAGCTTGGGGGGCGCCCTCTACGAGCAGTACTTC

abundance: NA
j_gene: TRBJ2-1
d_gene: TRBD2
v_gene: TRBV7-2
CDR3aa: CASSLEGLAGAGQFF
CDR3nt: TGTGCCAGCAGCTTAGAAGGACTAGCGGGAGCTGGGCAGTTCTTC

abundance: NA
j_gene: TRBJ2-1
d_gene: NA
v_gene: TRBV4-1
CDR3aa: CASSQGLLENEQFF
CDR3nt: TGCGCCAGCAGCCAAGGCTTACTAGAGAATGAGCAGTTCTTC

abundance: NA
j_gene: TRBJ2-3
d_gene: NA
v_gene: TRBV6-4
CDR3aa: CASSEGSTDTQYF
CDR3nt: TGTGCCAGCAGTGAGGGCAGCACAGATACGCAGTATTTT

abundance: few
j_gene: TRBJ1-1
d_gene: TRBD1
v_gene: TRBV3-1/TRBV3-2
CDR3aa: CASSLTGNMNTEAFF
CDR3nt: TGTGCCAGCAGTTTGACAGGGAACATGAACACTGAAGCTTTCTTT

abundance: NA
j_gene: TRBJ1-4
d_gene: NA
v_gene: TRBV5-6
CDR3aa: CASSLVGRVYEKLFF
CDR3nt: TGTGCCAGCAGCTTGGTAGGCAGGGTTTATGAAAAACTGTTTTTT

abundance: NA
j_gene: TRBJ1-2
d_gene: TRBD1
v_gene: TRBV19
CDR3aa: CASSIRYGTDKGYTF
CDR3nt: TGTGCCAGTAGTATCCGATACGGGACAGACAAAGGCTACACCTTC

abundance: NA
j_gene: TRBJ2-7
d_gene: TRBD2
v_gene: TRBV5-1
CDR3aa: CASSPGTSPYEQYF
CDR3nt: TGCGCCAGCAGCCCAGGGACTAGCCCCTACGAGCAGTACTTC

abundance: NA
j_gene: TRBJ1-2
d_gene: NA
v_gene: TRBV19
CDR3aa: CASSITLNGAQGKRGYTF
CDR3nt: TGTGCCAGTAGTATCACGCTAAATGGGGCGCAAGGTAAACGAGGCTACACCTTC

abundance: few
j_gene: TRBJ1-3
d_gene: TRBD1
v_gene: TRBV5-1
CDR3aa: CASSLGTGDSGNTIYF
CDR3nt: TGCGCCAGCAGCTTGGGGACAGGGGACTCTGGAAACACCATATATTTT

abundance: NA
j_gene: TRBJ1-1
d_gene: TRBD1
v_gene: TRBV18
CDR3aa: CASSPDRGRNTEAFF
CDR3nt: TGTGCCAGCTCGCCGGACAGGGGACGGAACACTGAAGCTTTCTTT

abundance: NA
j_gene: TRBJ1-2
d_gene: NA
v_gene: TRBV14
CDR3aa: CASSQGYMNYGYTF
CDR3nt: TGTGCCAGCAGCCAAGGTTACATGAACTATGGCTACACCTTC

abundance: NA
j_gene: TRBJ1-5
d_gene: NA
v_gene: TRBV5-1
CDR3aa: CASSPLGGNNQPQHF
CDR3nt: TGCGCCAGCAGCCCCCTGGGAGGGAACAATCAGCCCCAGCATTTT

abundance: few
j_gene: TRBJ2-7
d_gene: NA
v_gene: TRBV28
CDR3aa: CASSLSRTATYEQYF
CDR3nt: TGTGCCAGCAGTCTATCGCGGACAGCCACCTACGAGCAGTACTTC

abundance: once
j_gene: TRBJ1-2
d_gene: NA
v_gene: TRBV4-3
CDR3aa: CASSQDETGRGDGYTF
CDR3nt: TGCGCCAGCAGCCAAGACGAAACAGGGAGAGGGGATGGCTACACCTTC

abundance: NA
j_gene: TRBJ2-1
d_gene: TRBD2
v_gene: TRBV7-2
CDR3aa: CASSSRLAGPGEQFF
CDR3nt: TGTGCCAGCAGCTCCCGGCTAGCGGGCCCCGGTGAGCAGTTCTTC

abundance: once
j_gene: TRBJ1-1
d_gene: NA
v_gene: TRBV5-1
CDR3aa: CASSGRVGTEAFF
CDR3nt: TGCGCCAGCAGCGGGAGGGTTGGTACTGAAGCTTTCTTT

abundance: few
j_gene: TRBJ1-5
d_gene: TRBD1
v_gene: TRBV18
CDR3aa: CASSQTGGNQPQHF
CDR3nt: TGTGCCAGCTCACAAACAGGGGGGAACCAGCCCCAGCATTTT

abundance: NA
j_gene: TRBJ2-7
d_gene: TRBD2
v_gene: TRBV9
CDR3aa: CASSRGLADSYEQYF
CDR3nt: TGTGCCAGCAGCCGGGGACTAGCGGACTCCTACGAGCAGTACTTC

abundance: NA
j_gene: TRBJ2-1
d_gene: NA
v_gene: TRBV5-1
CDR3aa: CASSLRTGRADEQFF
CDR3nt: TGCGCCAGCAGCCTCCGCACAGGGCGAGCGGATGAGCAGTTCTTC

abundance: few
j_gene: TRBJ1-5
d_gene: TRBD1
v_gene: TRBV28
CDR3aa: CASRNRDRVGQPQHF
CDR3nt: TGTGCCAGCCGAAACCGGGACAGGGTTGGGCAGCCCCAGCATTTT

abundance: NA
j_gene: TRBJ1-2
d_gene: TRBD1
v_gene: TRBV5-1
CDR3aa: CASSLRDRAYGYTF
CDR3nt: TGCGCCAGCAGCCTAAGGGACAGGGCTTATGGCTACACCTTC

abundance: NA
j_gene: TRBJ2-2
d_gene: NA
v_gene: TRBV28
CDR3aa: CASSIRTLTNTGELFF
CDR3nt: TGTGCCAGCAGTATCCGGACTCTTACGAACACCGGGGAGCTGTTTTTT

abundance: NA
j_gene: TRBJ2-1
d_gene: NA
v_gene: TRBV4-1
CDR3aa: CASSRDFYNEQFF
CDR3nt: TGCGCCAGCAGCAGGGACTTCTACAATGAGCAGTTCTTC

abundance: few
j_gene: TRBJ2-7
d_gene: NA
v_gene: TRBV7-2
CDR3aa: CASSLEYYEQYF
CDR3nt: TGTGCCAGCAGCTTAGAATACTACGAGCAGTACTTC

abundance: NA
j_gene: TRBJ2-5
d_gene: TRBD2
v_gene: TRBV4-3
CDR3aa: CASSPGTSGSSEETQYF
CDR3nt: TGCGCCAGCAGCCCCGGGACTAGCGGGAGCAGTGAGGAGACCCAGTACTTC

abundance: NA
j_gene: TRBJ1-1
d_gene: TRBD1
v_gene: TRBV10-2
CDR3aa: CASSAGGARTEAFF
CDR3nt: TGCGCCAGCAGTGCAGGGGGCGCAAGGACTGAAGCTTTCTTT

abundance: NA
j_gene: TRBJ1-2
d_gene: NA
v_gene: TRBV7-9
CDR3aa: CASSLVSVNYGYTF
CDR3nt: TGTGCCAGCAGCTTAGTGTCTGTTAACTATGGCTACACCTTC

abundance: NA
j_gene: TRBJ1-1
d_gene: TRBD1
v_gene: TRBV19
CDR3aa: CASTRDRGRVNTEAFF
CDR3nt: TGTGCCAGTACCAGGGACAGGGGGCGCGTGAACACTGAAGCTTTCTTT

abundance: NA
j_gene: TRBJ2-7
d_gene: NA
v_gene: TRBV25-1
CDR3aa: CASSEQLITYEQYF
CDR3nt: TGTGCCAGCAGTGAACAGTTAATCACCTACGAGCAGTACTTC

abundance: NA
j_gene: TRBJ2-7
d_gene: NA
v_gene: TRBV23-1
CDR3aa: CASSQSAQGASEQYF
CDR3nt: TGCGCCAGCAGTCAATCGGCGCAGGGTGCGTCCGAGCAGTACTTC

abundance: once
j_gene: TRBJ1-2
d_gene: NA
v_gene: TRBV20-1
CDR3aa: CSASRESYTF
CDR3nt: TGCAGTGCTAGCCGGGAGAGCTACACCTTC

abundance: NA
j_gene: TRBJ2-7
d_gene: TRBD1
v_gene: TRBV5-4
CDR3aa: CASSLAGGVYEQYF
CDR3nt: TGTGCCAGCAGCTTGGCAGGGGGCGTCTACGAGCAGTACTTC

abundance: NA
j_gene: TRBJ2-7
d_gene: TRBD2
v_gene: TRBV4-1
CDR3aa: CASSQSPIGAGVPYEQYF
CDR3nt: TGCGCCAGCAGCCAATCCCCCATCGGAGCGGGAGTTCCCTACGAGCAGTACTTC

abundance: once
j_gene: TRBJ1-6
d_gene: NA
v_gene: TRBV28
CDR3aa: CASSLRGEGGYNSPLHF
CDR3nt: TGTGCCAGCAGTTTGCGGGGGGAGGGGGGGTATAATTCACCCCTCCACTTT

abundance: few
j_gene: TRBJ2-1
d_gene: NA
v_gene: TRBV7-2
CDR3aa: CASSSGNEQFF
CDR3nt: TGTGCCAGCAGTTCGGGCAATGAGCAGTTCTTC

abundance: NA
j_gene: TRBJ1-1
d_gene: NA
v_gene: TRBV6-2/TRBV6-3
CDR3aa: CASSSVVGAGTEAFF
CDR3nt: TGTGCCAGCAGTTCCGTTGTTGGGGCTGGTACTGAAGCTTTCTTT

abundance: NA
j_gene: TRBJ1-6
d_gene: NA
v_gene: TRBV5-1
CDR3aa: CASSLDSSYNSPLHF
CDR3nt: TGCGCCAGCAGCTTGGATAGCTCCTATAATTCACCCCTCCACTTT

abundance: NA
j_gene: TRBJ2-1
d_gene: TRBD2
v_gene: TRBV4-3
CDR3aa: CASSLQVGLADYEQFF
CDR3nt: TGCGCCAGCAGCCTCCAGGTGGGACTAGCCGACTATGAGCAGTTCTTC

abundance: medium-sized
j_gene: TRBJ2-2
d_gene: TRBD2
v_gene: TRBV28
CDR3aa: CASMEREGRTGELFF
CDR3nt: TGTGCCAGCATGGAGCGGGAGGGCCGTACCGGGGAGCTGTTTTTT

abundance: NA
j_gene: TRBJ2-3
d_gene: TRBD2
v_gene: TRBV10-3
CDR3aa: CAIKAGGLADTQYF
CDR3nt: TGTGCCATCAAGGCGGGAGGGCTCGCGGATACGCAGTATTTT

abundance: NA
j_gene: TRBJ1-1
d_gene: NA
v_gene: TRBV2
CDR3aa: CASRKDERANTEAFF
CDR3nt: TGTGCCAGCAGGAAGGACGAGAGGGCGAACACTGAAGCTTTCTTT

abundance: NA
j_gene: TRBJ2-7
d_gene: TRBD2
v_gene: TRBV5-6
CDR3aa: CASSLTPSGTTSYEQYF
CDR3nt: TGTGCCAGCAGCTTGACACCCTCCGGGACTACGTCCTACGAGCAGTACTTC

abundance: many
j_gene: TRBJ1-1
d_gene: NA
v_gene: TRBV6-4
CDR3aa: CASSADTNTEAFF
CDR3nt: TGTGCCAGCAGTGCGGACACGAACACTGAAGCTTTCTTT